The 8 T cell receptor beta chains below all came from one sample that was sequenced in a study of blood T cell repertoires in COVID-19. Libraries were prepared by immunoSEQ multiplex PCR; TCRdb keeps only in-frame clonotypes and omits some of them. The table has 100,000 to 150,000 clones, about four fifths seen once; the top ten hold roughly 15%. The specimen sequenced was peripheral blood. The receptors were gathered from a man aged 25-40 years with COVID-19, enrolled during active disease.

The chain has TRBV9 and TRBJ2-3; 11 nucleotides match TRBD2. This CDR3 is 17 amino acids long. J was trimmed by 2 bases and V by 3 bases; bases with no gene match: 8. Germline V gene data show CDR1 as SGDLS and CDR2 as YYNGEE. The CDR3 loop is CASSGYGTSGNTDTQYF. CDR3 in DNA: TGTGCCAGCAGCGGCTATGGGACTAGCGGTAACACAGATACGCAGTATTTT.

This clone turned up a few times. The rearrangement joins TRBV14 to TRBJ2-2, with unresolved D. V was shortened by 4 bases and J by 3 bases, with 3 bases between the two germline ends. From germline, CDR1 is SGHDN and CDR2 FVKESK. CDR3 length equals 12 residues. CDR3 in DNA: TGTGCCAGCAGCCCGTACACCGGGGAGCTGTTTTTT. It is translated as CASSPYTGELFF.

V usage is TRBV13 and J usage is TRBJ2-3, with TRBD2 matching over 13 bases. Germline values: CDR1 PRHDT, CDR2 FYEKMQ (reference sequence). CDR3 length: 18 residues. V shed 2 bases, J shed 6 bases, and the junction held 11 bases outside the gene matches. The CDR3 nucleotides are TGTGCCAGCAGCTTATCGGGACTAGCGGGATGGGGCGTGGATACGCAGTATTTT. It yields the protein CASSLSGLAGWGVDTQYF.

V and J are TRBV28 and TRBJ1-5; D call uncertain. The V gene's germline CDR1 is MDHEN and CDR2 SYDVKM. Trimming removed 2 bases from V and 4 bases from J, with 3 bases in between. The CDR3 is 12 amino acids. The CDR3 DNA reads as TGTGCCAGCAGTTTACAAAATCAGCCCCAGCATTTT. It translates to CASSLQNQPQHF.

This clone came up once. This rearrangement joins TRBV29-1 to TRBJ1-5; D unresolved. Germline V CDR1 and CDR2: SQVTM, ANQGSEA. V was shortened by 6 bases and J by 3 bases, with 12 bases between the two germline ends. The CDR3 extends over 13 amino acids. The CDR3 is CSVASDYNQPQHF. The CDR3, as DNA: TGCAGCGTGGCATCAGATTACAATCAGCCCCAGCATTTT.

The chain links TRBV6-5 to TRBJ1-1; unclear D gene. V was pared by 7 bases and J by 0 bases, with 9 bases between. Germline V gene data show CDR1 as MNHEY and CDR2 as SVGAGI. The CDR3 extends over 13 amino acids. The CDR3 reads CASMWRVNTEAFF. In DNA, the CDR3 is TGTGCCAGCATGTGGAGGGTGAACACTGAAGCTTTCTTT.

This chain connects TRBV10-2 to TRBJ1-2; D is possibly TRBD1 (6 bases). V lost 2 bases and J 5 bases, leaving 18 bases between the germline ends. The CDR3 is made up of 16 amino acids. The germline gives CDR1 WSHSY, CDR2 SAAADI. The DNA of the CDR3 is TGCGCCAGCAGTGAGGCCGGAACAGGGAATGCTTATGGCTACACCTTC. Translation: CASSEAGTGNAYGYTF.

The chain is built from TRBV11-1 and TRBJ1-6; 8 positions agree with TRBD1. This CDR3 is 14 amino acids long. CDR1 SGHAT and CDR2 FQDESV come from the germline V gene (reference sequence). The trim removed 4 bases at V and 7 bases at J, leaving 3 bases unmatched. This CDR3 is CASSWDRRNSPLHF. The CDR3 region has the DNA TGTGCCAGCAGCTGGGACAGGAGGAATTCACCCCTCCACTTT.